A selection of T cell receptor beta chains follows, all from one sample in a study of T cell repertoires in cytomegalovirus infection. The antigens these receptors bind are not known. MiXCR, applied by TCRdb to the reads, yields one record per CDR3 protein. The top ten clones hold approximately 35% of a sample with about 130,000 distinct CDR3 sequences, 20% to 30% of them seen once. The specimen was PBMCs, sequenced either directly or after in vitro stimulation (not recorded which). The receptors here all came from a human donor in good health (CMV status not recorded). Some clones in this sample may be carry-over from other donors' samples. Each CDR3 is given without its conserved first and last residue. Fields, in order: CDR3 protein, V gene, D gene, J gene. D genes are given only for firm matches.

CDR3 protein: ASSPWTSGGTDTQY
V gene: TRBV19
D gene: TRBD2
J gene: TRBJ2-3

CDR3 protein: ASKGTDTQY
V gene: TRBV12-3/TRBV12-4
D gene: NA
J gene: TRBJ2-3

CDR3 protein: ASSRPQGFEQPQH
V gene: TRBV3-1
D gene: NA
J gene: TRBJ1-5

CDR3 protein: AWTTPGPSTDTQY
V gene: TRBV30
D gene: NA
J gene: TRBJ2-3

CDR3 protein: ASSLSGAAVGELF
V gene: TRBV7-2
D gene: TRBD2
J gene: TRBJ2-2

CDR3 protein: ASSSNQGYGYT
V gene: TRBV7-9
D gene: NA
J gene: TRBJ1-2

CDR3 protein: ASSFGAHVGYT
V gene: TRBV12-3/TRBV12-4
D gene: NA
J gene: TRBJ1-2

CDR3 protein: ATSRERAVLTDTQY
V gene: TRBV15
D gene: NA
J gene: TRBJ2-3

CDR3 protein: ASSQSPGLAVENIQY
V gene: TRBV4-3
D gene: TRBD2
J gene: TRBJ2-4

CDR3 protein: ASSTRTSFYEKLF
V gene: TRBV19
D gene: NA
J gene: TRBJ1-4

CDR3 protein: ASSSRQGGNYGYT
V gene: TRBV12-3/TRBV12-4
D gene: TRBD1
J gene: TRBJ1-2

CDR3 protein: ASSPGTGVPGELF
V gene: TRBV12-3/TRBV12-4
D gene: TRBD1
J gene: TRBJ2-2

CDR3 protein: SSKGLAGTDTQY
V gene: TRBV20-1
D gene: TRBD2
J gene: TRBJ2-3

CDR3 protein: ASSLGGGPIRPTDTQY
V gene: TRBV7-6
D gene: TRBD2
J gene: TRBJ2-3

CDR3 protein: ASSPWTSGRAGTGELF
V gene: TRBV7-6
D gene: TRBD2
J gene: TRBJ2-2

CDR3 protein: ASSLTPGQNYEQY
V gene: TRBV7-2
D gene: NA
J gene: TRBJ2-7

CDR3 protein: ASRVGQGDTGELF
V gene: TRBV2
D gene: TRBD1
J gene: TRBJ2-2

CDR3 protein: ASSPLAGGSTDTQY
V gene: TRBV7-8
D gene: TRBD2
J gene: TRBJ2-3

CDR3 protein: ASSDTSGSWETQY
V gene: TRBV7-2
D gene: TRBD2
J gene: TRBJ2-5

CDR3 protein: ATSFTASTGELF
V gene: TRBV24-1
D gene: NA
J gene: TRBJ2-2

CDR3 protein: ASSPNSPRDGYT
V gene: TRBV18
D gene: NA
J gene: TRBJ1-2

CDR3 protein: ATSGGASYEQY
V gene: TRBV15
D gene: NA
J gene: TRBJ2-7

CDR3 protein: ASSLDRGIVYGYT
V gene: TRBV7-8
D gene: TRBD1
J gene: TRBJ1-2

CDR3 protein: ASSLEGYYGYT
V gene: TRBV7-2
D gene: NA
J gene: TRBJ1-2

CDR3 protein: ASSPSRLAFSEQF
V gene: TRBV7-8
D gene: NA
J gene: TRBJ2-1

CDR3 protein: ATSDPGTVETQY
V gene: TRBV24-1
D gene: TRBD1
J gene: TRBJ2-5

CDR3 protein: ASSPRGLVVGETQY
V gene: TRBV7-2
D gene: NA
J gene: TRBJ2-5